This TCR beta chain was retrieved from a study of blood T cell repertoires in COVID-19. Trimming removed 4 bases at V and 6 bases at J, with 15 bases between. CDR1 SGDLS and CDR2 YYNGEE come from the germline V gene. This CDR3 comprises 14 residues. TCRdb's copy holds only in-frame clones and misses some; the assay was immunoSEQ multiplex PCR. Here the sample spans more than 400,000 clones, 80% to 90% being singletons. The chain employs TRBV9 and TRBJ2-3; D is unresolved. The source of this sequence is a human donor in a cohort sampled during active COVID-19. Sequenced: peripheral blood. CDR3 DNA: TGTGCCAGCAGCCTCGGGTCCGGAGACGATACGCAGTATTTT. It encodes CASSLGSGDDTQYF.